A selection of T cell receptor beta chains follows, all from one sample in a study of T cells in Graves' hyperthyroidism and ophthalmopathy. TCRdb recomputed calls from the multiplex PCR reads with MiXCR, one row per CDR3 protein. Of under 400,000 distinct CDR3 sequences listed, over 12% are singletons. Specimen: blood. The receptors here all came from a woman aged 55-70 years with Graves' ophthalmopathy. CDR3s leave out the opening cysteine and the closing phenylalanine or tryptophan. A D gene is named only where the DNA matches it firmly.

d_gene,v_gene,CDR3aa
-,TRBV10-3,AISGGAADTQY
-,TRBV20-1,SARQRSYNEQF
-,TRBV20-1,SASLRRGTDTQY
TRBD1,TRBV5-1,ASGQGGEQY
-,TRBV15,ATSNIQGLSTEAF
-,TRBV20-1,SARDSEGVNTEAF
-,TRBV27,ASRPLSDTEAF
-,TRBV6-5,ASSYSSGAANEQF
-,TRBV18,ASSSLGGTYEQY
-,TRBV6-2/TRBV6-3,ASSPRPPSGNTIY
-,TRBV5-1,ASRINTEAF
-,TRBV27,ASSLRASFYEQY
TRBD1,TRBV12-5,ASGSTGGEYEQY
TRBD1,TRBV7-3,ASSSFTGTETGELF
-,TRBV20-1,SARGTESTEAF
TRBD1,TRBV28,ASRIQGGKNIQY
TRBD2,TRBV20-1,SAPPGGQHGYEQY
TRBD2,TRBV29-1,SVLFSGSPDTQY
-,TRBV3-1,ASSQDAGTRRLYEQY
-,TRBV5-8,ASTLTSFHEQY
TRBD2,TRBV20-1,SAGREVENEQF
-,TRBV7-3,VSSFDRGNEQF
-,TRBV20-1,SARSDWGSEQY
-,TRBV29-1,SVLSSYNEQF
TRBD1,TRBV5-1,ASSMDWDRSSYEQY
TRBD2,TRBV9,ASSPGLAIHLNEQY
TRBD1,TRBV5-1,ASSLEPSGTGGNQPQH
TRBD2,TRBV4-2,ASSQEISGRNEQF
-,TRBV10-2,ASGRSQYEQY
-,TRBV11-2,ASTPGLTYYEQY
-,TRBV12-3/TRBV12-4,ASSFGRYYEQY
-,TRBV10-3,AICQGAGQPQH
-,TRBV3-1,ASSQLSYNSPLH
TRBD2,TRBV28,ASRASGRPDTQY
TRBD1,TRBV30,AWSGRQGLAGYT
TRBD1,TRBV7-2,ASSPRTGANTEAF
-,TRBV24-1,ATSAGGAITEAF
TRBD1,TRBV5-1,ASSLTGENTGELF
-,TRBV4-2,ASSQRGASTDTQY
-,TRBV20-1,SAEGGRNIQY
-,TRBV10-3,AISESVGRTEAF
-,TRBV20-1,SAREAGRRNEQY
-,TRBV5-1,ASSKNRVLQETQY
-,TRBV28,ASTQPGPPYEQY
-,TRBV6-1,ASSDSWRTGELF
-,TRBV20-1,SASTGISAYNEQF